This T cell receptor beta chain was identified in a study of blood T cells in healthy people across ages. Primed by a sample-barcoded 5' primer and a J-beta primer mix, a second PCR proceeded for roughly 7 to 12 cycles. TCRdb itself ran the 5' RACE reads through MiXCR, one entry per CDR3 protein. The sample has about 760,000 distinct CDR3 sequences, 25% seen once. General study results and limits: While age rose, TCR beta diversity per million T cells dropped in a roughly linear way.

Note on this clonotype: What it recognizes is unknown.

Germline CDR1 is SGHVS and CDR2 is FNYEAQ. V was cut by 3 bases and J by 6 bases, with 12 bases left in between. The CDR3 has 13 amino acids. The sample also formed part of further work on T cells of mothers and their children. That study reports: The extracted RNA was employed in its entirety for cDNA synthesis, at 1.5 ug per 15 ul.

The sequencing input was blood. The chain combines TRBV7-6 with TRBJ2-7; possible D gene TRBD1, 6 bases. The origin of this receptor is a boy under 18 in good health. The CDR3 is CASSFERQAEQYF. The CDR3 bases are TGTGCCAGCAGCTTCGAGCGACAGGCCGAGCAGTACTTC.